Listed below are T cell receptor beta chains from one sample, sequenced in a study of T cells after yellow fever vaccination. TCRdb reprocessed the 5' RACE reads via MiXCR and lists one record per CDR3 protein. The table has around 250,000 distinct CDR3 sequences, 6.9% seen once. Sequenced here: CD4+ T cells sorted from PBMCs, sampled 15 days after the yellow fever booster vaccination. The source is a man between 25 and 39 years old who received the YFV17D yellow fever vaccine. Each CDR3 is given with its conserved first and last residue. Each record gives: D gene, V gene, clone size, J gene, CDR3 DNA, CDR3 protein. D genes are given only for firm matches. Only some rows state a clone size, as once, few, many or a class for expanded clones.

.,TRBV24-1,many,TRBJ1-5,TGTGCCACCAGTGACCCGGGGATGGATCAGCCCCAGCATTTT,CATSDPGMDQPQHF
TRBD2,TRBV11-2,.,TRBJ2-2,TGTGCCAGCAGCTTAGGTCCGCTAGCGGGGTCGAACACCGGGGAGCTGTTTTTT,CASSLGPLAGSNTGELFF
.,TRBV14,many,TRBJ2-3,TGTGCCAGCAGCCAAGATTGGACTCGCTCAGATACGCAGTATTTT,CASSQDWTRSDTQYF
TRBD2,TRBV19,.,TRBJ2-7,TGTGCCAGTAGTATACTAGCGGGGAGCTCCTACGAGCAGTACTTC,CASSILAGSSYEQYF
.,TRBV6-1,few,TRBJ2-7,TGTGCCAGCAGCCCCCTTCTCGAAGCCGTCTACGAGCAGTACTTC,CASSPLLEAVYEQYF
.,TRBV18,.,TRBJ2-3,TGTGCCAGCTCAACTCCCGGCAGGGTGCCAAACACCTTTACAGATACGCAGTATTTT,CASSTPGRVPNTFTDTQYF
TRBD2,TRBV25-1,few,TRBJ2-3,TGTGCCAGCAGTGATACTAGCGGGAGCGTAACAGATACGCAGTATTTT,CASSDTSGSVTDTQYF
.,TRBV11-1,few,TRBJ2-7,TGTGCCAGCAGCTTAGCCGCGGGTTGGAACGAGCAGTACTTC,CASSLAAGWNEQYF
.,TRBV20-1,.,TRBJ2-3,TGCAGTGCTAGATCCAGGGACTTCACAGATACGCAGTATTTT,CSARSRDFTDTQYF
.,TRBV20-1,.,TRBJ1-3,TGCAGTGCCACCCGAGGCTTGTACGGAAACACCATATATTTT,CSATRGLYGNTIYF
TRBD2,TRBV5-1,many,TRBJ2-1,TGCGCCAGCAGTTCCGCCGTCCTAGCGGAGATCTACAATGAGCAGTTCTTC,CASSSAVLAEIYNEQFF
TRBD2,TRBV7-9,few,TRBJ2-7,TGTGCCAGCAGCTTAGTTACTAGCGGGGTTCCCTACGAGCAGTACTTC,CASSLVTSGVPYEQYF
.,TRBV12-3/TRBV12-4,.,TRBJ2-1,TGTGCCAGCACCATCGGACCCTACAATGAGCAGTTCTTC,CASTIGPYNEQFF
.,TRBV19,many,TRBJ2-1,TGTGCCAGTAAGGCGGACGAGCAGTTCTTC,CASKADEQFF
TRBD2,TRBV7-2,few,TRBJ2-1,TGTGCCAGCAGCTTAAGGCCTAGCGGGAGGTTCCCCCATGAGCAGTTCTTC,CASSLRPSGRFPHEQFF
.,TRBV12-3/TRBV12-4,.,TRBJ1-1,TGTGCCAGCAGCCAGACAGTGGCTTTCTTT,CASSQTVAFF
.,TRBV20-1,few,TRBJ2-2,TGCAGTGTCGGAGACGCGAACACCGGGGAGCTGTTTTTT,CSVGDANTGELFF
.,TRBV5-1,few,TRBJ2-6,TGCGCCAGCAGCTTGCAATCTGGGGCCAACGTCCTGACTTTC,CASSLQSGANVLTF
.,TRBV5-6,.,TRBJ1-2,TGTGCCAGCAGCCCCAGGGACAACTATGGCTACACCTTC,CASSPRDNYGYTF
.,TRBV7-2,many,TRBJ2-3,TGTGCCAGCAGCTTATGGGGCGCGGATACGCAGTATTTT,CASSLWGADTQYF
.,TRBV18,few,TRBJ1-1,TGTGCCAGCTCACCTAGAGAGAACACTGAAGCTTTCTTT,CASSPRENTEAFF
.,TRBV7-2,.,TRBJ2-5,TGTGCCAGCAGCTTATCAGGGTACGAGACCCAGTACTTC,CASSLSGYETQYF
.,TRBV28,.,TRBJ1-5,TGTGCCAGCAGTTTTCAAGGCCTCAATCAGCCCCAGCATTTT,CASSFQGLNQPQHF
.,TRBV28,.,TRBJ1-6,TGTGCCAGCAGTCTTAGGCGGACCCTCCACTTT,CASSLRRTLHF
.,TRBV28,few,TRBJ2-7,TGTGCCAGCAGCTATCCTCCAGGGGCCTACGAGCAGTACTTC,CASSYPPGAYEQYF
TRBD2,TRBV5-1,many,TRBJ2-3,TGCGCCAGCAATCCGGGAGGGCGAAGCACAGATACGCAGTATTTT,CASNPGGRSTDTQYF
.,TRBV7-2,many,TRBJ2-2,TGTGCCAGCAGCTTCACCACCGGGGAGCTGTTTTTT,CASSFTTGELFF
.,TRBV20-1,.,TRBJ1-5,TGCAGTGCTATTTCGACTAGCAATCAGCCCCAGCATTTT,CSAISTSNQPQHF
.,TRBV20-1,few,TRBJ2-3,TGCAGTGCTAGAAACGGTAGCACAGATACGCAGTATTTT,CSARNGSTDTQYF
.,TRBV7-2,few,TRBJ2-3,TGTGCCAGCAGCTTATGGATGGACAGCACAGATACGCAGTATTTT,CASSLWMDSTDTQYF
TRBD2,TRBV4-1,.,TRBJ2-1,TGCGCCAGCAGCCAAGATCTTCGACTAGCGGGCTACAATGAGCAGTTCTTC,CASSQDLRLAGYNEQFF